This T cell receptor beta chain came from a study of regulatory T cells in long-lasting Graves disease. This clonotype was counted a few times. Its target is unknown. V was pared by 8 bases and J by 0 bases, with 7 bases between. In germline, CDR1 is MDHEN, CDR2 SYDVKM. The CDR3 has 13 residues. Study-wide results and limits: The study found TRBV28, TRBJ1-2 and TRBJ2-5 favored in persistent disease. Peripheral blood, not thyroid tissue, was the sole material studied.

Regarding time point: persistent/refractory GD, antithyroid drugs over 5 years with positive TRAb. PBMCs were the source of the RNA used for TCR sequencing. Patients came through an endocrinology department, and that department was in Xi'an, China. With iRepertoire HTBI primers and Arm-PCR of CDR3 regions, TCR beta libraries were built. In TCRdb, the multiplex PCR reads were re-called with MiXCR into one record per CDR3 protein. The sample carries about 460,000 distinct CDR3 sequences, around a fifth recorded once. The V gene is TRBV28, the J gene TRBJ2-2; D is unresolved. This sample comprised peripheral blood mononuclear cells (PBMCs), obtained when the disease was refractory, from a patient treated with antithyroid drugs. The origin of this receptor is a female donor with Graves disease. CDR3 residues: CASQQPNTGELFF. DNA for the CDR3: TGTGCCAGCCAACAGCCGAACACCGGGGAGCTGTTTTTT.